The T cell receptor (beta chain) described here comes from a study of blood T cells in healthy people across ages. The sample holds a few counts of this clonotype. A second PCR, run for about 7 to 11 cycles, used a sample-barcoded 5' primer plus a J-beta primer mix. Each CDR3 protein gets one entry after TCRdb re-called the 5' RACE reads with MiXCR. This table has about 1,600,000 distinct CDR3 sequences, about 43% appearing once. Germline CDR1 and CDR2: SGHRS and YFSETQ. CDR3 length equals 15 residues. V shed 0 bases and J shed 4 bases, with 13 bases lying between them. The V and J genes are TRBV5-1 and TRBJ2-5; weak D call: TRBD1 (6 bases). Sample: blood. The TCR was taken from a woman aged 18-35 years in good health. CDR3 amino acids: CASSLDVGAGETQYF. The CDR3, as DNA: TGCGCCAGCAGCTTGGATGTGGGGGCAGGAGAGACCCAGTACTTC.